This TCR beta chain was documented in a study of tumor-infiltrating lymphocytes in primary liver carcinoma. On the study more broadly: Lesions, classed as T1-T3 N0M0, spanned about 4.2 to 10 cm across. Findings and limits, study-wide: Tumor-adjacent and tumor-blood pairs displayed less overlap than did pairs of tumor regions. Blood fell significantly below tumors in its top-250-clone fraction (p = 0.039).

Points on this clonotype: The antigen is undetermined. A clone one base away is much larger, so this may be a read error.

This CDR3 region has 13 residues. Germline CDR1 and CDR2: MNHEY and SVGAGI. Total RNA (about 500 ng) served as template for TCR beta cDNA synthesis primed by a constant-region primer. Nested multiplex PCR, run for three rounds with slightly modified ARM-PCR, yielded TCR beta libraries. TRBV1-TRBV30 forward primers paired with a C-beta reverse primer were used in the first two PCR rounds, which ran roughly 10 cycles each. TCRdb analysed the multiplex PCR reads with MiXCR anew, one entry per CDR3 protein. In the table there are approximately 92,000 distinct CDR3 sequences, 68% of which are singletons. The tissue used was unsorted bulk material of roughly 17-33 mg. RNA and DNA were co-extracted from it with the AllPrep DNA/RNA mini kit. Every patient had chronic HBV infection and was treatment-naive.

The sample taken for sequencing was tumor-adjacent normal liver tissue. The sequence came from a middle-aged man with primary liver carcinoma and hepatitis B virus infection. This chain links TRBV6-5 with TRBJ2-5; perhaps TRBD2 as D (6 bases). The CDR3 is CASCYRRDLLEYF. In DNA, the CDR3 is TGTGCCAGCTGTTACCGACGGGACTTACTGGAGTACTTC.